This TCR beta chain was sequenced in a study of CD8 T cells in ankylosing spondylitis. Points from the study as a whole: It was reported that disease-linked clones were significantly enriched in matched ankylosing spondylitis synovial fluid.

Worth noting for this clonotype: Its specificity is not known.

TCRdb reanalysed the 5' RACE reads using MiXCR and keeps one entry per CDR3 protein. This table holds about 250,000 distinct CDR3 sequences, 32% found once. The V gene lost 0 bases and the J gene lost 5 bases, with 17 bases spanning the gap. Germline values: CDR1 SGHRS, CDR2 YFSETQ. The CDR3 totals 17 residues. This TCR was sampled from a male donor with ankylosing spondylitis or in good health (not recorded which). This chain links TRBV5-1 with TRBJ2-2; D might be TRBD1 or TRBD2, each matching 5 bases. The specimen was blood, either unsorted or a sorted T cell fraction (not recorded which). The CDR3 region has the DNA TGCGCCAGCAGCTTGGGGGGACCCAGCCGTCGGACCGGGGAGCTGTTTTTT. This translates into CASSLGGPSRRTGELFF.